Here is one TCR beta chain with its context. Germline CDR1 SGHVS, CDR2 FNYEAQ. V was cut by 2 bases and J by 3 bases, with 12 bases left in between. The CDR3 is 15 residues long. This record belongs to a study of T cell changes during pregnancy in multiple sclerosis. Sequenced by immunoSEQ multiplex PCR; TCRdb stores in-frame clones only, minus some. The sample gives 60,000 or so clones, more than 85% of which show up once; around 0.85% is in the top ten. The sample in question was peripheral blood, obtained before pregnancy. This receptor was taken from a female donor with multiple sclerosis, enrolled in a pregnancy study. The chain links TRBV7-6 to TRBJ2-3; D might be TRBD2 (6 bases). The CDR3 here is CASSLYSLATDTQYF. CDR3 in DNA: TGTGCCAGCAGCTTATATAGTCTAGCGACAGATACGCAGTATTTT. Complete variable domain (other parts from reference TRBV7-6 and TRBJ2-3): GAGVSQSPRYKVTKRGQDVALRCDPISGHVSLYWYRQALGQGPEFLTYFNYEAQQDKSGLPNDRFSAERPEGSISTLTIQRTEQRDSAMYRCASSLYSLATDTQYFGPGTRLTVL.